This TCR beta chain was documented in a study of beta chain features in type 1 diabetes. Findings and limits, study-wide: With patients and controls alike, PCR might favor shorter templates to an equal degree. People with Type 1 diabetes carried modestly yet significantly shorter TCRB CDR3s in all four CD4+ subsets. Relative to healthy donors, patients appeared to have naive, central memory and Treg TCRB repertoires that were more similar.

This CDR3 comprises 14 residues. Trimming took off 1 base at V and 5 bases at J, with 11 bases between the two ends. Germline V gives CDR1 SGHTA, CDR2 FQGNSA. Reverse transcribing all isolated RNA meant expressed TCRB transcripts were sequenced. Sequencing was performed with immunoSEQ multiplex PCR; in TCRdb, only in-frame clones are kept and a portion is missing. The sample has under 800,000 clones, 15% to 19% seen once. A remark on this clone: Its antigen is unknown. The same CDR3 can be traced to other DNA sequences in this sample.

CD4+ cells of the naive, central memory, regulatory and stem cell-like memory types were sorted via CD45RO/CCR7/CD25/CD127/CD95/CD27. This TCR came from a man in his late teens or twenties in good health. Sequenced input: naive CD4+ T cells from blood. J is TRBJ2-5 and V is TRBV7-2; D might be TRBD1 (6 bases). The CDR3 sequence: CASSLGGGRETQYF. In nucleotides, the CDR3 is TGTGCCAGCAGCTTAGGAGGGGGTCGGGAGACCCAGTACTTC. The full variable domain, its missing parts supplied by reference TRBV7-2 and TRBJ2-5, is GAGVSQSPSNKVTEKGKDVELRCDPISGHTALYWYRQSLGQGLEFLIYFQGNSAPDKSGLPSDRFSAERTGGSVSTLTIQRTQQEDSAVYLCASSLGGGRETQYFGPGTRLLVL.